In its sample, the clone carrying this T cell receptor (beta chain) was seen many times. The target antigen is unknown. The data derive from a study of breast tumors, draining lymph nodes, adjacent tissues. Whole-study findings and limits: Data fit most tumor T cells coming from lymph node, expanding in tumor. Tumor TCR diversity was below lymph nodes but above nontumor tissue.

The V gene's germline CDR1 is SGDLS and CDR2 YYNGEE. J lost 4 bases, V lost 3 bases, and 4 bases had no gene match. The CDR3 loop spans 13 amino acids. TCRdb reprocessed the multiplex PCR reads via MiXCR and lists one record per CDR3 protein. The data hold about 89,000 distinct CDR3 sequences, with approximately 30% observed a single time. Breast cancer patients provided tissue from their axillary draining lymph nodes. The sequencing input was axillary lymph node tissue. The clonotype was recovered from a female donor with breast cancer. Some clones in this sample may be carry-over from other donors' samples. The chain recombines TRBV9 with TRBJ2-7; the match to TRBD1 covers 7 bases. Written as DNA, the CDR3 is TGTGCCAGCAGCGGATCACAGGGGTACGAGCAGTACTTC. It encodes CASSGSQGYEQYF.